The clone carrying this T cell receptor (beta chain) is medium-sized (0.01 to 0.1%) by share. TCRdb reprocessed the PCR reads via MiXCR and lists one record per CDR3 protein. In the table there are roughly 40,000 distinct CDR3 sequences, 24% of which are singletons. This record comes from a study of molecular identifiers for immune sequencing clone quantification. The source material was naive CD8+ T cells from blood, with Jurkat cell RNA spiked in. Documented subset: FACS-sorted CD8+CD4-CCR7+CD45RA+ naive T cells. This receptor was identified in a human donor in good health. Some libraries in this study had Jurkat cell RNA spiked in.

The CDR3 DNA sequence: TGCAGCGTTGAAGTTGCGGGGGGGGGCGCCGAGCAGTATTTT. This sequence encodes CSVEVAGGGAEQYF. V gene TRBV29-1 combines with J gene TRBJ2-3; 9 nucleotides agree with TRBD2. The V segment lost 1 base and the J segment 11 bases; nucleotides outside the gene matches: 10. CDR3 length: 14 residues. The germline V gene has CDR1 SQVTM and CDR2 ANQGSEA.